A single sample is the source of the 29 T cell receptor beta chains below, sequenced in a study of blood T cell repertoires in COVID-19 (dated by TCRdb to the early 2020s). The library came from the immunoSEQ multiplex PCR assay. TCRdb retrieved this table from immuneACCESS and kept in-frame rearrangements only. Not all clones are present; in checked studies, unresolved V genes account for under half, and no reason is known for the remainder. The sample includes around 50,000 clones, with 70% to 85% observed a single time. The ten largest clonotypes hold roughly 10% of the sample. The sample consisted of peripheral blood. Receptors originate from a man older than 75 with COVID-19, enrolled during active disease.

The V call is TRBV25-1, the J call TRBJ1-1; weak D call: TRBD1 (5 bases). Germline loops: CDR1 MGHDK, CDR2 SYGVNS. This CDR3 comprises 15 residues. V was clipped by 0 bases and J by 4 bases, with 12 bases between them. The CDR3 protein is CASSEYWGGGTEAFF. CDR3 DNA: TGTGCCAGCAGTGAATATTGGGGGGGAGGCACTGAAGCTTTCTTT.

The genes are TRBV19 and TRBJ1-5, with D possibly matching TRBD1 (6 bases). Trimming cost V 3 bases and J 0 bases, with 15 bases left between them. CDR3 length equals 17 residues. From germline, CDR1 is LNHDA and CDR2 SQIVND (reference sequence). CDR3 amino acids: CASSIIQGMYSNQPQHF. The CDR3 nucleotides read TGTGCCAGTAGTATCATCCAGGGGATGTATAGCAATCAGCCCCAGCATTTT.

This clone was counted a single time. The V call is TRBV29-1, the J call TRBJ1-2, with a possible D match to TRBD1 (6 bases). This CDR3 is built from 13 residues. V gave up 7 bases and J gave up 2 bases, with 14 bases separating them. Germline V gives CDR1 SQVTM, CDR2 ANQGSEA. The CDR3 nucleotides are TGCAGCGCTCGGACAGCTTCAAACTATGGCTACACCTTC. This encodes CSARTASNYGYTF.

This clone was detected a few times. The chain carries TRBV4-1 and TRBJ2-1; D possibly corresponds to TRBD1 (5 bases). The CDR3 length is 15 residues. V was shortened by 0 bases and J by 4 bases, with 10 bases between the two germline ends. From germline, CDR1 is MGHRA and CDR2 YSYEKL. CDR3: CASSQDGATYNEQFF. The CDR3 coding sequence is TGCGCCAGCAGCCAAGATGGGGCTACGTACAATGAGCAGTTCTTC.

The genes are TRBV11-2 and TRBJ1-5, with TRBD1 identical over 8 bases. The junction had 7 bases not matched to a gene; V was cut back by 3 bases and J by 9 bases. The CDR3 totals 14 residues. The germline V gene encodes CDR1 SGHAT and CDR2 FQNNGV. For the CDR3, the DNA is TGTGCCAGCAGCTTCGGACAGGGAAGATGGCCCCAGCATTTT. This sequence encodes CASSFGQGRWPQHF.

The gene calls are TRBV10-3 and TRBJ1-6, with 8 bases lining up with TRBD1. The CDR3 spans 18 residues. V trimming: 10 bases; J trimming: 2 bases; junction bases outside the gene matches: 16. Germline-derived CDR1 and CDR2 are ENHRY and SYGVKD. This chain's CDR3 is CATRGAGGTRAYNSPLHF. For the CDR3, the DNA is TGTGCCACTCGGGGGGCAGGGGGCACCCGAGCCTATAATTCACCCCTCCACTTT.

The CDR3 loop reads CASTLAVGDSSNEKLFF. The CDR3 DNA sequence: TGTGCCAGCACCCTAGCCGTGGGGGACAGTTCTAATGAAAAACTGTTTTTT. The chain is built from TRBV7-9 and TRBJ1-4; 7 bases are a match to TRBD1. The CDR3 has 17 residues. The ends lost 7 bases at V and 3 bases at J; junction bases unmatched: 14. Germline CDR1 and CDR2: SEHNR and FQNEAQ (reference sequence).

The chain links TRBV7-8 to TRBJ1-1; 9 bases match TRBD1. Germline CDR1 SGHVS, CDR2 FQNEAQ. Germline trimming cut 5 bases from V and 4 bases from J; bases unmatched to any gene: 8. This CDR3 has 15 residues. The CDR3: CASSPLTGGGTEAFF. The CDR3 coding sequence is TGTGCCAGCAGCCCCTTGACAGGGGGAGGCACTGAAGCTTTCTTT.

The genes are TRBV19 and TRBJ2-5, with TRBD1 identical over 7 bases. Germline assignment: CDR1 LNHDA and CDR2 SQIVND (reference sequence). The junction had 14 bases not matched to a gene; V was cut back by 3 bases and J by 1 base. The CDR3 has 18 amino acids. The CDR3 DNA follows: TGTGCCAGTAGTATGACAGGGAATTTCGTAGGGCGCCAAGAGACCCAGTACTTC. It specifies CASSMTGNFVGRQETQYF.

The gene calls are TRBV7-2 and TRBJ1-2; D perhaps matches TRBD1 (5 bases). Deletions cut 1 base from V and 7 bases from J, with 10 bases between. The germline CDR1 and CDR2 sequences are SGHTA and FQGNSA. The CDR3 is 13 residues long. In DNA form, the CDR3 reads TGTGCCAGCAGCTTAGGCAGGGATGTTGGCTACACCTTC. Amino acid sequence: CASSLGRDVGYTF.

This clone was counted only a few times. This rearrangement joins TRBV19 to TRBJ1-1; unclear D gene. Germline lookup yields CDR1 LNHDA and CDR2 SQIVND (reference sequence). V lost 6 bases and J 2 bases, leaving 7 bases between the germline ends. The CDR3 contains 12 residues. CDR3 region: CASSRANTEAFF. Written as DNA, the CDR3 is TGTGCCAGTAGCCGAGCCAACACTGAAGCTTTCTTT.

The V gene is TRBV19, the J gene TRBJ1-5; tentatively, D is TRBD1 (5 bases). Trimming left V 6 bases short and J 0 bases short, with 15 bases between. The CDR3 has 16 amino acids. Germline V gives CDR1 LNHDA, CDR2 SQIVND (reference sequence). CDR3 bases: TGTGCCAGTAGGGTTACAGGTGATGGTAGCAATCAGCCCCAGCATTTT. This sequence encodes CASRVTGDGSNQPQHF.

The V and J genes are TRBV7-8 and TRBJ1-2; 8 bases fit TRBD1. The germline V gene encodes CDR1 SGHVS and CDR2 FQNEAQ. CDR3 length: 15 amino acids. The V segment lost 5 bases and the J segment 3 bases; nucleotides outside the gene matches: 8. Here the CDR3 reads CASSRTGQGDYGYTF. CDR3 DNA sequence: TGTGCCAGCAGCCGGACAGGGCAAGGGGACTATGGCTACACCTTC.

This rearrangement joins TRBV5-4 to TRBJ2-5; possibly TRBD1 for D (6 bases). Trimming left V 2 bases short and J 4 bases short, with 15 bases between. The germline V gene encodes CDR1 SGHNT and CDR2 YYREEE (reference sequence). CDR3 length: 15 residues. This CDR3 reads CASSFDPLGGETQYF. DNA of the CDR3: TGTGCCAGCAGCTTCGACCCTCTAGGGGGAGAGACCCAGTACTTC.

In regard to this clone: The sample holds other DNA sequences that translate to the same CDR3. CDR3 bases: TGTGCCAGCAGCCCTAGACAGGGTTCCTACGAGCAGTACTTC. Protein sequence: CASSPRQGSYEQYF. This chain links TRBV13 with TRBJ2-7; 7 bases fit TRBD1. This CDR3 region has 14 residues. V trimming: 5 bases; J trimming: 1 base; junction bases outside the gene matches: 5. Germline CDR1 and CDR2: PRHDT and FYEKMQ (reference sequence).

This chain links TRBV4-2 with TRBJ1-2; possible D gene TRBD1, 5 bases. CDR3 length: 13 amino acids. The germline V and J ends were trimmed by 1 base and 9 bases, with 12 bases remaining between them. The germline V gene has CDR1 LGHNA and CDR2 YNFKEQ. CDR3 amino acids: CASSQGRDLSYTF. CDR3 nucleotides: TGTGCCAGCAGCCAAGGTAGGGACTTAAGCTACACCTTC.

The chain employs TRBV6-4 and TRBJ2-1; 11 bases are shared with TRBD2. The germline CDR1 and CDR2 sequences are MRHNA and SNTAGT. This CDR3 has 15 amino acids. V lost 4 bases to trimming and J lost 7 bases; unmatched junction nucleotides: 6. The CDR3 loop reads CASSAASGGWNEQFF. The CDR3 DNA sequence: TGTGCCAGCAGTGCGGCTAGCGGGGGGTGGAATGAGCAGTTCTTC.

The rearrangement joins TRBV3-1 (or the pseudogene TRBV3-2) to TRBJ2-1; 7 bases are shared with TRBD2. The V gene's germline CDR1 is LGHDT and CDR2 YNNKEL (reference sequence). This CDR3 spans 17 amino acids. V shed 3 bases, J shed 2 bases, and the junction held 10 bases outside the gene matches. The CDR3 region has the DNA TGTGCCAGCAGCCACTTGTCTAGCGGCCGAACCTACAATGAGCAGTTCTTC. Translated, it gives CASSHLSSGRTYNEQFF.

V gene TRBV10-2 combines with J gene TRBJ1-4; 11 bases are a match to TRBD1. The V segment lost 8 bases and the J segment 7 bases; nucleotides outside the gene matches: 6. There are 14 residues in the CDR3. Germline CDR1 is WSHSY and CDR2 is SAAADI. CDR3 in amino acids: CASRGTGGGEKLFF. In nucleotides, the CDR3 is TGCGCCAGCCGAGGGACAGGGGGGGGTGAAAAACTGTTTTTT.

This chain links TRBV7-3 with TRBJ1-5; 11 positions agree with TRBD1. V lost 5 bases to trimming and J lost 8 bases; unmatched junction nucleotides: 2. In germline, CDR1 is SGHTA, CDR2 FQGTGA. The CDR3 spans 13 residues. Here the CDR3 reads CASSRTGGEPQHF. Here the CDR3 DNA reads TGTGCCAGCAGCCGGACAGGGGGCGAGCCCCAGCATTTT.

This chain links TRBV10-3 with TRBJ1-2, with 7 positions matching TRBD1. V gave up 2 bases and J gave up 0 bases; unmatched junction bases: 6. Germline V gene lookup returns CDR1 ENHRY and CDR2 SYGVKD. This CDR3 is built from 16 residues. This chain's CDR3 is CAISEGRGAPNYGYTF. The DNA of the CDR3 is TGTGCCATCAGTGAGGGCAGGGGGGCCCCTAACTATGGCTACACCTTC.

V is TRBV5-6 and J is TRBJ1-1; weak D call: TRBD1 (5 bases). V gave up 4 bases and J gave up 7 bases, with 14 bases separating them. This CDR3 spans 13 amino acids. Germline lookup yields CDR1 SGHDT and CDR2 YYEEEE. The CDR3 DNA reads TGTGCCAGCAGCAAGACCGGCGGGGGTGAAGCTTTCTTT. It codes for CASSKTGGGEAFF.

The V call is TRBV30, the J call TRBJ2-1; 7 bases match TRBD2. V lost 5 bases to trimming and J lost 2 bases; unmatched junction nucleotides: 3. Per germline, CDR1 GTSNPN and CDR2 SVGIG (reference sequence). This CDR3 region has 13 residues. As DNA, the CDR3 is TGTGCCTGGCAACGGGAGGCCTACAATGAGCAGTTCTTC. Its protein is CAWQREAYNEQFF.

The chain uses TRBV29-1 and TRBJ1-1; 8 bases map to TRBD1. The CDR3 covers 13 residues. The V and J ends lost 8 bases and 2 bases, in that order; junction bases with no gene match: 7. Germline V CDR1 and CDR2: SQVTM, ANQGSEA. This chain's CDR3 is CSHRGAQNTEAFF. The DNA of the CDR3 is TGCAGCCACAGGGGGGCGCAAAACACTGAAGCTTTCTTT.

This clone was observed a few times. The CDR3: CASSPDRGPYEQYF. CDR3 in DNA: TGTGCCAGCAGCCCAGACAGGGGACCATACGAGCAGTACTTC. The chain has TRBV7-2 and TRBJ2-7; 8 bases line up with TRBD1. The V gene's germline CDR1 is SGHTA and CDR2 FQGNSA. V was clipped by 5 bases and J by 4 bases; unmatched bases: 7. The CDR3 length is 14 residues.

The V gene is TRBV28, the J gene TRBJ2-7; 8 nucleotides align to TRBD1. V was clipped by 5 bases and J by 3 bases; unmatched bases: 9. CDR1 and CDR2 from the germline V gene are MDHEN and SYDVKM. This CDR3 contains 15 residues. CDR3 protein: CASSPGQGEFYEQYF. The CDR3 DNA reads TGTGCCAGCAGTCCCGGACAGGGCGAATTCTACGAGCAGTACTTC.

This chain connects TRBV18 to TRBJ1-2, with D tentatively TRBD1 (5 bases). Germline CDR1 reads KGHSH; CDR2 reads LQKENI. The CDR3 covers 15 residues. V was cut by 5 bases and J by 3 bases, with 16 bases left in between. The CDR3 region is CASSSPRRDYYGYTF. DNA for the CDR3: TGTGCCAGCTCATCTCCACGCAGGGATTACTATGGCTACACCTTC.

The V call is TRBV21-1, the J call TRBJ2-1; TRBD2 reflects the table's D call only, with no check against the DNA. TRBV21-1 is shown as a pseudogene. This CDR3 comprises 18 residues. The DNA for the CDR3 is TGTGCCAGCAGCAAAGATCCCCCGGGACTAGCGGGTGACAATGAGCAGTTCTTC. This codes for CASSKDPPGLAGDNEQFF.

The chain employs TRBV12-3 or TRBV12-4 and TRBJ1-1; D gene unclear. Trimming removed 5 bases from V and 0 bases from J, with 7 bases in between. The CDR3 runs 13 residues. CDR3 DNA: TGTGCCAGCAGTCCGAGAATGAACACTGAAGCTTTCTTT. Its translation is CASSPRMNTEAFF.